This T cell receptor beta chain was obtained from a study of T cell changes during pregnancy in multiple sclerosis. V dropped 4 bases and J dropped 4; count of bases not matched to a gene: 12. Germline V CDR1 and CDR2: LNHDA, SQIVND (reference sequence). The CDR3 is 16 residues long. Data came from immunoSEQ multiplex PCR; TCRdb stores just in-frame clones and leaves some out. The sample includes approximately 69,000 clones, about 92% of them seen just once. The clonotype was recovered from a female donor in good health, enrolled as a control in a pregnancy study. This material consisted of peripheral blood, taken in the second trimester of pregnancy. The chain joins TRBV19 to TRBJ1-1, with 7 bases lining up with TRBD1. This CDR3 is CASSRFPTGRITEAFF. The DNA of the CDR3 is TGTGCCAGTAGTAGATTCCCGACAGGGCGGATCACTGAAGCTTTCTTT.